One sample yielded the 20 T cell receptor beta chains listed below, sequenced in a study of tumor-infiltrating lymphocytes in oesophageal squamous cell carcinoma. TCRdb recomputed calls from the PCR reads with MiXCR, one row per CDR3 protein. The table shows some 22,000 distinct CDR3 sequences, with under 45% occurring only once. Sequenced: esophageal tumor tissue. The receptor set was obtained from a male donor with esophageal squamous cell carcinoma.

A few counts support this clonotype. The V gene is TRBV3-1, the J gene TRBJ1-2; TRBD1 matches at 9 bases. CDR1 and CDR2 (germline): LGHDT, YNNKEL (reference sequence). This CDR3 region has 16 residues. The V segment lost 4 bases and the J segment 2 bases; nucleotides outside the gene matches: 8. CDR3 bases: TGTGCCAGCAGCCGATACATCGGGACAGGGAACTATGGCTACACCTTC. It codes for CASSRYIGTGNYGYTF.

This clonotype was observed a few times. The genes are TRBV9 and TRBJ2-2; weak D call: TRBD2 (5 bases). The CDR3 loop spans 14 amino acids. Germline V gene sequence: CDR1 SGDLS, CDR2 YYNGEE. V was shortened by 1 base and J by 3 bases, with 7 bases between the two germline ends. CDR3 DNA: TGTGCCAGCAGCGTACTAGCCTACACCGGGGAGCTGTTTTTT. Translating gives CASSVLAYTGELFF.

With respect to this clonotype: Since a much larger clone is just one base distant, this may be a read error. The chain carries TRBV28 and TRBJ2-5, with 8 bases fitting TRBD2. The trim removed 3 bases at V and 11 bases at J, leaving 26 bases unmatched. CDR1 and CDR2 (germline): MDHEN, SYDVKM. The CDR3 extends over 19 amino acids. CDR3 DNA sequence: TGTGCCAGCAGTTTCCCCCGGGCTCTTTCAAGCGGGGGCTACAATGAGCAGTACTTC. As protein: CASSFPRALSSGGYNEQYF.

The chain carries TRBV5-6 and TRBJ1-6; D remains unclear. The CDR3 has 15 residues. Trimming shortened V by 4 bases and J by 9 bases, and 17 bases separated the two germline ends. The germline gives CDR1 SGHDT, CDR2 YYEEEE. CDR3 DNA sequence: TGTGCCAGCAGCGATTCTCAGTCCGGGCGTTCACCCCTCCACTTT. Translated, it gives CASSDSQSGRSPLHF.

This clonotype was seen at least ten times. V gene TRBV27 combines with J gene TRBJ2-7; D possibly matches TRBD1 or TRBD2 (5 bases each). Between the trimmed V and J ends, which lost 6 bases and 2 bases, there was a span of 14 bases. The CDR3 is 14 amino acids. Germline V lookup: CDR1 MNHEY, CDR2 SMNVEV (reference sequence). In DNA, the CDR3 is TGTGCCAGCAGCCCGAATGGGGGACCCTACGAGCAGTACTTC. This sequence encodes CASSPNGGPYEQYF.

This clonotype was detected many times. The rearrangement joins TRBV28 to TRBJ2-7, with D uncertain. Germline lookup yields CDR1 MDHEN and CDR2 SYDVKM. The CDR3 is 13 amino acids. Trimming took 4 bases from V and 2 from J, leaving 9 bases between them. CDR3 region: CASSSLIPYEQYF. CDR3 coding DNA: TGTGCCAGCAGTTCCCTAATACCCTACGAGCAGTACTTC.

By sample fraction, this clonotype is medium-sized (0.01 to 0.1%). The V gene is TRBV7-3, the J gene TRBJ2-1; D not resolved. The CDR3 runs to 15 residues. The V end lost 0 bases, the J end lost 3 bases, and 9 bases lay between the germline ends. Germline lookup yields CDR1 SGHTA and CDR2 FQGTGA. The CDR3 nucleotides are TGTGCCAGCAGCTTAACGAGTTCGAACTACAATGAGCAGTTCTTC. Residues: CASSLTSSNYNEQFF.

This clonotype has ten or more counts. The conserved closing phenylalanine or tryptophan is absent in this CDR3, likely reflecting a read error. It is unclear where the CDR3 begins or ends on the DNA, so no DNA is shown, and the CDR3 is as TCRdb lists it. The chain recombines TRBV12-3 or TRBV12-4 with TRBJ2-7; the table assigns TRBD2, which was not confirmed against the DNA. The CDR3 length is 14 residues, termini included. The CDR3 spells CASSLLAGGYTFGS.

This clonotype has a count of ten or more. The V gene is TRBV6-6, the J gene TRBJ2-7, with 7 bases identical to TRBD1. The CDR3 runs to 15 residues. Trimming removed 0 bases from V and 2 bases from J; junction bases left unmatched: 4. Germline assignment: CDR1 MNHNY and CDR2 SVGAGI (reference sequence). In nucleotides, the CDR3 is TGTGCCAGCAGTTACTCTCTGGACAGGACCTACGAGCAGTACTTC. It encodes CASSYSLDRTYEQYF.

In this sample, this clonotype turned up many times. The chain uses TRBV5-4 and TRBJ1-3; D might be TRBD1 (6 bases). This CDR3 is 15 amino acids long. V was trimmed by 4 bases and J by 4 bases, leaving 15 bases between them. CDR1 is SGHNT, CDR2 YYREEE, per germline (reference sequence). The CDR3 is CASSRDRGSGNTIYF. The CDR3 DNA reads as TGTGCCAGCAGCAGAGATAGGGGGTCCGGAAACACCATATATTTT.

Ten or more counts support this clonotype. Mismatch with germline at one junction end may stem from a read error. This chain joins TRBV5-4 and TRBJ1-1; weak D call: TRBD1 (6 bases). The CDR3 contains 14 residues. Germline V gene data show CDR1 as SGHNT and CDR2 as YYREEE (reference sequence). The CDR3 protein is CASSLGGGQTEAFF. As DNA, the CDR3 is TGCGCCAGCAGCTTGGGCGGGGGGCAGACTGAAGCTTTCTTT.

There are many counts of this clonotype. This chain connects TRBV6-1 to TRBJ2-1; 9 bases are a match to TRBD2. There are 16 residues in the CDR3. The germline V gene encodes CDR1 MNHNS and CDR2 SASEGT. The junction had 9 bases not matched to a gene; V was cut back by 5 bases and J by 4 bases. The CDR3 region is CASSWGSGRYYNEQFF. The DNA for the CDR3 is TGTGCCAGCAGTTGGGGAAGCGGGAGGTATTACAATGAGCAGTTCTTC.

Sample share makes this clonotype medium-sized. The chain is built from TRBV28 and TRBJ1-1; TRBD1 might be the D (5 bases). The CDR3 has 13 residues. Germline CDR1 is MDHEN and CDR2 is SYDVKM. V was pared by 5 bases and J by 4 bases, with 11 bases between. CDR3 coding DNA: TGTGCCAGCAGTCCATACGACAGCACTGAAGCTTTCTTT. Translated: CASSPYDSTEAFF.

The chain is built from TRBV7-2 and TRBJ1-1; the match to TRBD2 covers 7 bases. With the DNA end fitting TRBJ2-2 better, the J assignment may be wrong. This CDR3 comprises 14 residues. Germline values: CDR1 SGHTA, CDR2 FQGNSA. The DNA for the CDR3 is TGTGCCAGCAGCTTAAAGGGGAGGGCCGGGGAGCTGTTTTTT. This sequence encodes CASSLKGRAGELFF.

This clonotype was recorded many times. The V call is TRBV28, the J call TRBJ2-3; 7 positions agree with TRBD1. The end of the DNA aligns better with TRBJ2-7, so the J call may be wrong. The length of the CDR3 is 14 residues. Germline V gives CDR1 MDHEN, CDR2 SYDVKM. The CDR3 here is CASSPLGQSREQYF. In DNA form, the CDR3 reads TGTGCCAGCAGTCCATTGGGACAGTCACGGGAGCAGTACTTC.

CDR3 in DNA: TGTGCCAGTGCCACCGCGAACACCGGGGAGCTGTATTTT. Its protein product is CASATANTGELYF. The chain carries TRBV19 and TRBJ2-3; the D gene is possibly TRBD2 (5 bases). Trimming took off 8 bases at V and 14 bases at J, with 23 bases between the two ends. Germline CDR1 is LNHDA and CDR2 is SQIVND (reference sequence). The CDR3 is made up of 13 amino acids.

This clonotype is medium-sized. This sequence joins TRBV7-9 and TRBJ2-1; no clear D gene. Germline V lookup: CDR1 SEHNR, CDR2 FQNEAQ (reference sequence). V lost 5 bases and J lost 6, with 11 bases in between. The CDR3 consists of 13 residues. The DNA of the CDR3 is TGTGCCAGCAGCCCCCTATGGATCAATGAGCAGTTCTTC. This codes for CASSPLWINEQFF.

This clonotype was counted many times. The chain joins TRBV19 to TRBJ1-1; 9 bases align to TRBD1. There are 15 residues in the CDR3. Trimming removed 6 bases from V and 0 bases from J; junction bases left unmatched: 5. Germline V gene sequence: CDR1 LNHDA, CDR2 SQIVND (reference sequence). The CDR3 protein is CASSTGGGLNTEAFF. The CDR3 region has the DNA TGTGCCAGTAGCACAGGGGGCGGATTGAACACTGAAGCTTTCTTT. The full variable domain, with the rest looked up from reference TRBV19 and TRBJ1-1, is DGGITQSPKYLFRKEGQNVTLSCEQNLNHDAMYWYRQDPGQGLRLIYYSQIVNDFQKGDIAEGYSVSREKKESFPLTVTSAQKNPTAFYLCASSTGGGLNTEAFFGQGTRLTVV.

V is TRBV7-6 and J is TRBJ2-1; possible D gene TRBD2, 5 bases. The DNA matches TRBJ2-7 better at its end, which makes the J call doubtful. Germline V gene data show CDR1 as SGHVS and CDR2 as FNYEAQ. CDR3 size: 15 residues. In DNA form, the CDR3 reads TGTGCCAGCAGCTTATCGGGATTGTCGGTGAATGAGCAGTACTTC. Translating it yields CASSLSGLSVNEQYF.

This clonotype showed up many times. The chain employs TRBV28 and TRBJ2-7; tentative D call: TRBD2 (5 bases). The V gene's germline CDR1 is MDHEN and CDR2 SYDVKM. Trimming cost V 6 bases and J 1 base, with 13 bases left between them. There are 14 residues in the CDR3. The CDR3 loop reads CASSPPRDSYEQYF. The CDR3 DNA follows: TGTGCCAGCAGCCCCCCCCGGGATTCCTACGAGCAGTACTTC.